This is a list of T cell receptor beta chains from one sample in a study of long-term antiretroviral therapy in people with HIV. Profiling relied on immunoSEQ multiplex PCR, and the TCRdb table lists in-frame clones only, not all of them. The sample shows roughly 15,000 clones, about 84% of them seen only once. Source: unsorted PBMCs, taken roughly 14 months before starting antiretroviral therapy. All receptors derive from a young man with HIV. Both conserved end residues are part of each CDR3. The D gene is left open where the match is weak. The size of a clone is reported for some rows only, either as once, few or many, or as a class for expanded clones.

>14|TRBD1|-|TRBV6-6|TRBJ2-1
CASTQGSSYNEQFF
TGTGCCAGCACACAGGGGAGCTCCTACAATGAGCAGTTCTTC
>10|-|-|TRBV20-1|TRBJ2-5
CSARKETQYF
TGCAGTGCCAGAAAGGAGACCCAGTACTTC
>17|TRBD2|-|TRBV7-9|TRBJ2-1
CASSLAVLAGVYNEQFF
TGTGCCAGCAGCTTAGCGGTCCTAGCGGGGGTCTACAATGAGCAGTTCTTC
>13|-|-|TRBV6-5|TRBJ1-2
CASTYGGQGGYTF
TGTGCCAGCACCTACGGGGGCCAGGGAGGCTACACCTTC
>15|-|-|TRBV10-2|TRBJ2-3
CASSESVAAIDTQYF
TGCGCCAGCAGTGAGTCGGTAGCGGCTATAGATACGCAGTATTTT
>16|TRBD2|-|TRBV7-3|TRBJ2-5
CASSPTGTSVVETQYF
TGTGCCAGCAGCCCCACTGGGACTAGTGTTGTGGAGACCCAGTACTTC
>13|TRBD1|once|TRBV6-6|TRBJ2-5
CASSPGQGETQYF
TGTGCCAGCAGCCCAGGACAGGGAGAGACCCAGTACTTC
>14|-|once|TRBV21-1|TRBJ1-2
CASSLDRGDYGYTF
TGTGCCAGCAGCCTGGACAGGGGAGACTATGGCTACACCTTC
>12|-|few|TRBV18|TRBJ1-4
CASSPWQGKLFF
TGTGCCAGCTCACCATGGCAGGGGAAACTGTTTTTT
>14|-|-|TRBV9|TRBJ1-2
CASSVAQTGWDYTF
TGTGCCAGCAGCGTAGCTCAGACTGGCTGGGATTACACCTTC
>14|-|-|TRBV5-4|TRBJ1-1
CASSGWTGDTEAFF
TGTGCCAGCAGCGGATGGACGGGGGACACTGAAGCTTTCTTT
>13|-|few|TRBV30|TRBJ1-1
CAWARTLGTEAFF
TGTGCCTGGGCCCGGACACTCGGGACTGAAGCTTTCTTT
>14|-|-|TRBV7-6|TRBJ2-7
CASSLGHSSYEQYF
TGTGCCAGCAGCTTGGGTCACAGCTCCTACGAGCAGTACTTC
>14|-|-|TRBV7-9|TRBJ1-5
CASSVGRGDQPQHF
TGTGCCAGCAGCGTCGGACGGGGCGATCAGCCCCAGCATTTT
>16|TRBD2|-|TRBV4-1|TRBJ2-1
CASSPKTSGGHNEQFF
TGCGCCAGCAGCCCTAAGACTAGCGGGGGCCACAATGAGCAGTTCTTC
>13|-|-|TRBV15|TRBJ2-3
CATSRDSQDTQYF
TGTGCCACCAGCAGAGATAGTCAAGATACGCAGTATTTT
>14|TRBD2|few|TRBV4-3|TRBJ2-1
CASAAGLANNEQFF
TGCGCCAGCGCTGCTGGACTAGCTAACAATGAGCAGTTCTTC
>14|TRBD1|-|TRBV5-5|TRBJ1-5
CASSSTGGGQPQHF
TGTGCCAGCAGCTCTACAGGGGGGGGCCAGCCCCAGCATTTT
>15|TRBD1|-|TRBV12-5|TRBJ1-1
CASGSGTGAVREAFF
TGTGCTAGTGGCTCCGGGACAGGAGCTGTTCGTGAAGCTTTCTTT
>15|-|-|TRBV2|TRBJ1-5
CASSERERSNQPQHF
TGTGCCAGCAGTGAACGGGAGAGGAGCAATCAGCCCCAGCATTTT
>11|-|-|TRBV7-9|TRBJ2-5
CASTESETQYF
TGTGCCAGCACCGAATCTGAGACCCAGTACTTC
>15|-|-|TRBV4-2|TRBJ1-2
CASSRLGQQNYGYTF
TGTGCCAGCAGCCGTTTGGGACAACAAAACTATGGCTACACCTTC
>12|-|-|TRBV29-1|TRBJ2-3
CSVVIGADTQYF
TGCAGCGTTGTTATCGGTGCAGATACGCAGTATTTT
>15|TRBD2|few|TRBV27|TRBJ2-3
CASSFQRDLMNTQYF
TGTGCCAGCAGTTTCCAGCGGGACCTCATGAATACGCAGTATTTT
>13|-|-|TRBV5-4|TRBJ2-7
CASSLVGLGEQYF
TGTGCCAGCAGCTTGGTTGGCTTGGGCGAGCAGTACTTC
>19|-|-|TRBV7-2|TRBJ2-6
CASSLVAGEISSGANVLTF
TGTGCCAGCAGCTTAGTGGCAGGAGAAATAAGCTCTGGGGCCAACGTCCTGACTTTC
>17|TRBD2|-|TRBV7-9|TRBJ2-2
CASSLASSGTNTGELFF
TGTGCCAGCAGCTTAGCCAGTAGCGGGACGAACACCGGGGAGCTGTTTTTT
>16|-|-|TRBV7-8|TRBJ2-7
CASSFLSRGVVYEQYF
TGTGCCAGCAGCTTCCTATCTAGAGGCGTAGTATACGAGCAGTACTTC
>16|-|-|TRBV29-1|TRBJ2-1
CSVPGDGTNFYNEQFF
TGCAGCGTTCCCGGGGACGGGACAAACTTTTACAATGAGCAGTTCTTC
>16|-|once|TRBV7-9|TRBJ2-3
CASSLKPGMGTDTQYF
TGTGCCAGCAGCCTGAAACCGGGAATGGGGACAGATACGCAGTATTTT
>16|-|-|TRBV4-3|TRBJ2-2
CASSQDYNRDHGELFF
TGCGCCAGCAGCCAGGATTACAATAGGGACCACGGGGAGCTGTTTTTT
>14|-|-|TRBV2|TRBJ2-7
CASSEALAGYEQYF
TGTGCCAGCAGTGAAGCGCTTGCAGGTTACGAGCAGTACTTC
>12|-|-|TRBV7-8|TRBJ2-5
CASSQNQETQYF
TGTGCCAGCTCACAGAACCAAGAGACCCAGTACTTC
>12|-|-|TRBV7-9|TRBJ1-2
CASSRDGDGYTF
TGTGCCAGCAGCCGGGACGGCGACGGCTACACCTTC
>15|TRBD2|-|TRBV7-3|TRBJ2-3
CASSADSGGTDTQYF
TGTGCCAGCAGCGCTGATAGCGGGGGTACAGATACGCAGTATTTT
>13|-|-|TRBV7-3|TRBJ2-3
CASSLIIQGTQYF
TGTGCCAGCAGCTTAATTATACAGGGTACGCAGTATTTT
>14|-|-|TRBV9|TRBJ2-5
CASSPGANQETQYF
TGTGCCAGCAGCCCGGGAGCCAACCAAGAGACCCAGTACTTC